The 30 T cell receptor beta chains in this list originate from one sample, sequenced in a study of T-cell memory formation after mild COVID-19. MiXCR, applied by TCRdb to the 5' RACE reads, yields one record per CDR3 protein. In the table there are roughly 190,000 distinct CDR3 sequences, around 30% of which are singletons. Sequenced sample: PBMCs or a T cell subset sorted from them (not recorded which). The origin of the receptors is an adult woman who had mild COVID-19 (a few samples of this study predate the infection). Cell type and time point are not known.

The chain links TRBV28 to TRBJ2-7; D gene ambiguous. This CDR3 has 13 residues. Between the trimmed V and J ends, which lost 2 bases and 3 bases, there was a span of 8 bases. The germline gives CDR1 MDHEN, CDR2 SYDVKM. The CDR3 region has the DNA TGTGCCAGCAGTTTAGCTCCCGACTACGAGCAGTACTTC. Protein sequence: CASSLAPDYEQYF.

This clonotype was recorded a few times. The chain uses TRBV4-3 and TRBJ2-2; D not certain. This CDR3 comprises 16 residues. The germline V gene encodes CDR1 LGHNA and CDR2 YSLEER. V was shortened by 1 base and J by 7 bases, with 16 bases between the two germline ends. CDR3 in DNA: TGCGCCAGCAGCCAAGTCGGTTTCAGCGCGAACGGGGAGCTGTTTTTT. Translating it yields CASSQVGFSANGELFF.

Of note for this clonotype: One junction end does not reproduce the germline sequence, and a read error may be involved. V and J are TRBV9 and TRBJ2-3; D perhaps matches TRBD1 (5 bases). Germline assignment: CDR1 SGDLS and CDR2 YYNGEE. CDR3 length: 16 amino acids. The CDR3 DNA follows: TGCGCCAGCAGCGTGGACCTCGTGGACACCACAGATACGCAGTATTTT. Protein product: CASSVDLVDTTDTQYF.

The J gene is TRBJ1-1, the V gene TRBV7-9; no definite D call. Germline assignment: CDR1 SEHNR and CDR2 FQNEAQ (reference sequence). The CDR3 spans 16 residues. V was pared by 3 bases and J by 5 bases, with 19 bases between. The CDR3 region has the DNA TGTGCCAGCAGCTTGTTTTTGGTGTCGGGAGGGACTGAAGCTTTCTTT. Amino acid sequence: CASSLFLVSGGTEAFF. Filled out from reference TRBV7-9 and TRBJ1-1, the complete variable domain reads DTGVSQNPRHKITKRGQNVTFRCDPISEHNRLYWYRQTLGQGPEFLTYFQNEAQLEKSRLLSDRFSAERPKGSFSTLEIQRTEQGDSAMYLCASSLFLVSGGTEAFFGQGTRLTVV.

This clonotype was seen many times. This chain uses TRBV7-3 with TRBJ2-5, with D perhaps assigned TRBD1 or TRBD2 (5 bases each). The V and J ends lost 5 bases and 2 bases respectively, with 9 bases between them. The CDR3 extends over 13 amino acids. The germline V gene encodes CDR1 SGHTA and CDR2 FQGTGA. As DNA, the CDR3 is TGTGCCAGCAGCGGGGGACCGCAAGAGACCCAGTACTTC. Translating gives CASSGGPQETQYF.

This clonotype was seen a few times. This rearrangement joins TRBV29-1 to TRBJ2-7, with TRBD1 as a possible D gene (6 bases). The V gene's germline CDR1 is SQVTM and CDR2 ANQGSEA. V shed 4 bases and J shed 4 bases, with 11 bases lying between them. This CDR3 is 12 amino acids long. CDR3 coding DNA: TGCAGCGTTGGGACAGATAGATACGAGCAGTACTTC. This sequence encodes CSVGTDRYEQYF.

A few counts support this clonotype. In nucleotides, the CDR3 is TGTGCCAGCAGCCACACTAGCGGGAGTGGCGGGGAGCTGTTTTTT. It codes for CASSHTSGSGGELFF. This chain joins TRBV7-3 and TRBJ2-2; 11 bases line up with TRBD2. This CDR3 spans 15 amino acids. Per germline, CDR1 SGHTA and CDR2 FQGTGA. Losses at the gene ends were 5 bases for V and 7 bases for J; bases not matched to a gene: 6.

This clonotype has a handful of counts. This chain connects TRBV20-1 to TRBJ2-3, with a weak D call TRBD2 (5 bases). The CDR3 is 13 amino acids. The germline V and J ends were trimmed by 3 bases and 10 bases, with 17 bases remaining between them. Germline V CDR1 and CDR2: DFQATT, SNEGSKA (reference sequence). The CDR3 here is CSASGVWRAAQYF. The CDR3 bases are TGCAGTGCTAGCGGAGTTTGGCGGGCGGCGCAGTATTTT.

The sample holds a few counts of this clonotype. The rearrangement uses TRBV12-5 and TRBJ2-3; possibly TRBD1 for D (6 bases). Between the trimmed V and J ends, which lost 3 bases and 0 bases, there was a span of 16 bases. The CDR3 length is 17 residues. Germline loops: CDR1 LGHNT, CDR2 FRNRAP. The CDR3 reads CASGLRGQPSSTDTQYF. CDR3 coding DNA: TGTGCTAGTGGTTTAAGGGGACAACCATCTAGCACAGATACGCAGTATTTT.

The rearrangement uses TRBV9 and TRBJ1-1; no clear D. The V gene lost 4 bases and the J gene lost 1 base, with 17 bases spanning the gap. This CDR3 spans 16 amino acids. Germline V CDR1 and CDR2: SGDLS, YYNGEE. In DNA, the CDR3 is TGTGCCAGCAGCCAATCACCGGGTGGAGGGAACACTGAAGCTTTCTTT. Translation: CASSQSPGGGNTEAFF.

This clonotype was counted between two and nine times. The chain couples TRBV18 to TRBJ2-4, with TRBD1 as a possible D gene (6 bases). Trimming removed 6 bases from V and 0 bases from J, with 15 bases in between. The CDR3 is 16 residues long. The germline gives CDR1 KGHSH, CDR2 LQKENI. The CDR3 DNA is TGTGCCAGCTCCCTTTGGACAGCAGGAGCCAAAAACATTCAGTACTTC. As protein: CASSLWTAGAKNIQYF.

The chain is built from TRBV7-3 and TRBJ1-6; tentatively, D is TRBD1 (5 bases). The CDR3 contains 14 residues. V was pared by 3 bases and J by 7 bases, with 10 bases between. The V gene's germline CDR1 is SGHTA and CDR2 FQGTGA. The CDR3 sequence is CASSFGGENSPLHF. DNA for the CDR3: TGTGCCAGCAGCTTCGGGGGTGAAAATTCACCCCTCCACTTT.

J is TRBJ1-5 and V is TRBV29-1, with D possibly matching TRBD1 (5 bases). Germline CDR1 reads SQVTM; CDR2 reads ANQGSEA. This CDR3 has 13 residues. V was pared by 4 bases and J by 5 bases, with 12 bases between. The CDR3, as DNA: TGCAGCGTTGGAATGGGGCGAGATCAGCCCCAGCATTTT. Protein sequence: CSVGMGRDQPQHF.

This chain uses TRBV5-1 with TRBJ2-7; no definite D call. V lost 1 base and J 1 base, leaving 9 bases between the germline ends. The length of the CDR3 is 14 residues. Germline V CDR1 and CDR2: SGHRS, YFSETQ. The CDR3 DNA sequence: TGCGCCAGCAGCTTGAATTTTGGGTCCTACGAGCAGTACTTC. It yields the protein CASSLNFGSYEQYF.

The chain couples TRBV5-6 to TRBJ1-5, with 11 nucleotides matching TRBD1. The CDR3 length is 15 residues. Germline loops: CDR1 SGHDT, CDR2 YYEEEE. The V gene end was trimmed by 2 bases and the J gene end by 4 bases; junction bases not matched to a gene: 2. The CDR3 region has the DNA TGTGCCAGCAGCTTTGGGACAGGGGGTAATCAGCCCCAGCATTTT. This codes for CASSFGTGGNQPQHF.

This clonotype was detected a few times. The rearrangement joins TRBV12-3 or TRBV12-4 to TRBJ2-7; either TRBD1 or TRBD2 may fit D (5 bases each). CDR3 length: 13 amino acids. V lost 8 bases, J lost 6 bases, and 17 bases lay in between. The CDR3 nucleotides read TGTGCCAGCCGCCGGGACCGACTTTCCGAGCAGTACTTC. It yields the protein CASRRDRLSEQYF.

There are a few counts of this clonotype. This chain connects TRBV5-1 to TRBJ2-6; D gene uncertain. Germline-derived CDR1 and CDR2 are SGHRS and YFSETQ. The CDR3 is 16 amino acids. Between the trimmed V and J ends, which lost 0 bases and 4 bases, there was a span of 11 bases. CDR3 in amino acids: CASSLEVRLGANVLTF. The CDR3 bases are TGCGCCAGCAGCTTGGAGGTGCGATTGGGGGCCAACGTCCTGACTTTC. Combining the CDR3 with reference TRBV5-1 and TRBJ2-6 gives the whole variable domain KAGVTQTPRYLIKTRGQQVTLSCSPISGHRSVSWYQQTPGQGLQFLFEYFSETQRNKGNFPGRFSGRQFSNSRSEMNVSTLELGDSALYLCASSLEVRLGANVLTFGAGSRLTVL.

This clonotype was counted only a few times. The chain couples TRBV9 to TRBJ1-1; 7 bases align to TRBD1. The CDR3 is 15 residues long. CDR1 SGDLS and CDR2 YYNGEE come from the germline V gene. V trimming: 4 bases; J trimming: 1 base; junction bases outside the gene matches: 7. In nucleotides, the CDR3 is TGTGCCAGCAGCCCTACAGGGGACCCGAACACTGAAGCTTTCTTT. It translates to CASSPTGDPNTEAFF.

The chain joins TRBV20-1 to TRBJ1-5; perhaps TRBD1 as D (6 bases). Looked up from germline, CDR1 is DFQATT and CDR2 is SNEGSKA (reference sequence). The V and J ends lost 3 bases and 7 bases respectively, with 25 bases between them. This CDR3 spans 17 amino acids. CDR3 sequence reads: CSASFLGRTASPQPQHF. In DNA form, the CDR3 reads TGCAGTGCTAGCTTTTTAGGGCGGACAGCTAGTCCGCAGCCCCAGCATTTT.

This clonotype was seen repeatedly, ten times or more. The chain recombines TRBV7-3 with TRBJ2-5; D unresolved. This CDR3 is 16 amino acids long. Germline assignment: CDR1 SGHTA and CDR2 FQGTGA. Trimming stripped 2 bases from V and 0 bases from J, with 13 bases between. CDR3: CASSLSGPTDQETQYF. The DNA for the CDR3 is TGTGCCAGCAGCTTATCCGGCCCGACGGACCAAGAGACCCAGTACTTC.

The chain has TRBV12-3 or TRBV12-4 and TRBJ2-3; 8 nucleotides match TRBD2. The CDR3 totals 14 residues. Trimming at V came to 5 bases and at J to 6 bases, leaving 7 bases not matched to a gene. In nucleotides, the CDR3 is TGTGCCAGCAGTAACCGGGAGGGCCGGGATACGCAGTATTTT. Its translation: CASSNREGRDTQYF.

This clonotype was recorded only once. This chain joins TRBV28 and TRBJ2-7; 11 bases agree with TRBD2. V dropped 3 bases and J dropped 0; count of bases not matched to a gene: 1. The CDR3 is 15 residues long. The germline CDR1 and CDR2 sequences are MDHEN and SYDVKM. CDR3 sequence (DNA): TGTGCCAGCAGTTTCCTAGCGGGAGGCTCCTACGAGCAGTACTTC. It codes for CASSFLAGGSYEQYF.

Worth noting for this clonotype: At one end the junction does not follow the germline gene, possibly because of a read error. CDR3 residues: CSARGLPPTSRIVF. CDR3 in DNA: TGCAGTGCTAGAGGTCTCCCCCCCACGTCACGCATTGTCTTC. The chain has TRBV20-1 and TRBJ2-1; D remains ambiguous. CDR1 is DFQATT, CDR2 SNEGSKA, per germline (reference sequence). There are 14 residues in the CDR3.

CDR3 DNA sequence: TGTGCCATCCGAACCACAGATACGCAGTATTTT. It encodes CAIRTTDTQYF. The chain carries TRBV12-3 or TRBV12-4 and TRBJ2-3; D unresolved. This CDR3 has 11 amino acids. The V end lost 10 bases, the J end lost 2 bases, and 7 bases lay between the germline ends.

This clonotype was seen a few times. The chain joins TRBV18 to TRBJ2-7; no clear D. Germline V gives CDR1 KGHSH, CDR2 LQKENI. This CDR3 contains 13 residues. The ends were cut back, 6 bases at V and 4 bases at J, with 13 bases in the middle. This CDR3 is CASSPEVRYEQYF. In DNA, the CDR3 is TGTGCCAGCTCTCCAGAGGTTCGTTACGAGCAGTACTTC.

The genes are TRBV6-5 and TRBJ2-2, with 10 positions matching TRBD2. Germline trimming cut 2 bases from V and 6 bases from J; bases unmatched to any gene: 6. This CDR3 has 16 residues. The germline V gene encodes CDR1 MNHEY and CDR2 SVGAGI. CDR3 sequence: CASSYQALAGAGELFF. The CDR3 region has the DNA TGTGCCAGCAGTTACCAGGCCCTAGCGGGGGCCGGGGAGCTGTTTTTT.

The chain combines TRBV10-3 with TRBJ1-1; D is uncertain. Looked up from germline, CDR1 is ENHRY and CDR2 is SYGVKD. The CDR3 runs to 12 residues. Trimming stripped 4 bases from V and 4 bases from J, with 7 bases between. CDR3 sequence (DNA): TGTGCCATCAGTGCGGGTACCACTGAAGCTTTCTTT. It yields the protein CAISAGTTEAFF.

This clonotype is a singleton in its sample. The genes are TRBV4-2 and TRBJ1-2; TRBD1 is a possible D gene (6 bases). The V end lost 0 bases, the J end lost 10 bases, and 15 bases lay between the germline ends. Germline CDR1 LGHNA, CDR2 YNFKEQ. The CDR3 runs to 14 residues. CDR3 sequence reads: CASSQEQGPGFYTF. In nucleotides, the CDR3 is TGTGCCAGCAGCCAAGAGCAGGGGCCCGGGTTCTACACCTTC.

This clonotype was seen more than once but under ten times. V gene TRBV30 combines with J gene TRBJ2-1; D tentatively fits TRBD1 or TRBD2 (5 bases each). Germline V gene lookup returns CDR1 GTSNPN and CDR2 SVGIG (reference sequence). The V gene lost 1 base and the J gene lost 0 bases, with 22 bases spanning the gap. The length of the CDR3 is 19 residues. DNA for the CDR3: TGTGCCTGGAGTGGTAACACCGGGACCCAAGCCCTCTCCTACAATGAGCAGTTCTTC. It translates to CAWSGNTGTQALSYNEQFF.

This clonotype turned up a few times. The CDR3 bases are TGCAGCGTTGCCCCGGGACAGGGTCGGTACGAGCAGTACTTC. Translated: CSVAPGQGRYEQYF. The chain carries TRBV29-1 and TRBJ2-7; 9 positions agree with TRBD1. Trimming removed 4 bases from V and 4 bases from J; junction bases left unmatched: 8. CDR3 size: 14 residues. Germline values: CDR1 SQVTM, CDR2 ANQGSEA.